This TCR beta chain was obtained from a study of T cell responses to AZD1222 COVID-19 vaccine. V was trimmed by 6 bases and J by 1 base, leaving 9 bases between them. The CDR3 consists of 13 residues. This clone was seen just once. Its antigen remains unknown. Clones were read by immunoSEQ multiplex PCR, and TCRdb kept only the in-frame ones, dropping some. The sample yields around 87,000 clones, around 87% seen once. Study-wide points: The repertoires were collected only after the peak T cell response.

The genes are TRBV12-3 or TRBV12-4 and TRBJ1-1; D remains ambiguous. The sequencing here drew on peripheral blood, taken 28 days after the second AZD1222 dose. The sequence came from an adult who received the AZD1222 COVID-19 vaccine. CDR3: CASSDPGNTEAFF. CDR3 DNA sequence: TGTGCCAGCAGCGATCCTGGGAACACTGAAGCTTTCTTT.